Listed below are T cell receptor beta chains from one sample, sequenced in a study of beta chain features in type 1 diabetes. Here immunoSEQ multiplex PCR was the method, and the copy in TCRdb shows in-frame clones only, minus some. The sample has approximately 50,000 clones, under 45% seen once. Sequenced: Tregs from blood. The source is a man aged 30-40 years with type 1 diabetes. The CDR3 runs from the conserved cysteine through the conserved F or W. The D gene is left open where the match is weak. Clone size, where shown, is once, few, many, or a class for clones that have expanded.

v_gene,abundance,d_gene,j_gene,CDR3aa,CDR3nt
TRBV10-3,.,.,TRBJ2-6,CASRRHLSGANVLTF,TGTGCCAGCAGACGACACCTCTCTGGGGCCAACGTCCTGACTTTC
TRBV5-1,.,TRBD2,TRBJ2-7,CASSLGTSGSGIYEQYF,TGCGCCAGCAGCCTCGGGACTAGCGGGAGCGGAATCTACGAGCAGTACTTC
TRBV7-3,few,TRBD2,TRBJ2-5,CASSLTSLAEETQYF,TGTGCCAGCAGCTTAACGTCACTAGCGGAAGAGACCCAGTACTTC
TRBV2,.,TRBD2,TRBJ2-3,CASSPFRTSGSGSADTQYF,TGTGCCAGCAGTCCCTTCAGGACTAGCGGGAGTGGGAGCGCAGATACGCAGTATTTT
TRBV6-5,.,.,TRBJ1-5,CASKGQSNQPQHF,TGTGCCAGCAAAGGACAGAGCAATCAGCCCCAGCATTTT
TRBV28,.,.,TRBJ1-5,CASSLGGGSNSNQPQHF,TGTGCCAGCAGTTTGGGGGGCGGGAGTAATAGCAATCAGCCCCAGCATTTT
TRBV7-3,.,.,TRBJ1-1,CASSLTGRVNEAFF,TGTGCCAGCAGCTTAACGGGCAGGGTGAATGAAGCTTTCTTT
TRBV29-1,few,.,TRBJ2-3,CSVTDSVTDTQYF,TGCAGCGTTACGGACTCGGTCACAGATACGCAGTATTTT
TRBV6-1,once,TRBD2,TRBJ2-7,CASSRGTSWGYEQYF,TGTGCCAGCAGCCGAGGGACTAGCTGGGGGTACGAGCAGTACTTC
TRBV4-1,.,TRBD2,TRBJ2-1,CASSVSIGASGSNEQFF,TGCGCCAGCAGCGTATCCATAGGGGCTAGCGGTTCCAATGAGCAGTTCTTC
TRBV4-1,.,.,TRBJ2-5,CASSQDDKVETQYF,TGCGCCAGCAGCCAAGATGATAAGGTGGAGACCCAGTACTTC
TRBV11-1,.,TRBD1,TRBJ1-6,CASSDRGRSPLHF,TGTGCCAGCAGCGACAGGGGGCGATCACCCCTCCACTTT
TRBV29-1,few,TRBD1,TRBJ2-7,CSAQFGQAPYEQYF,TGCAGCGCCCAATTTGGACAGGCGCCTTACGAGCAGTACTTC
TRBV10-3,.,TRBD1,TRBJ2-7,CAAGQGINEQYF,TGTGCCGCCGGACAGGGGATCAACGAGCAGTACTTC
TRBV5-1,few,.,TRBJ2-2,CASSPQRVLNTGELFF,TGCGCCAGCAGCCCCCAGCGGGTATTGAACACCGGGGAGCTGTTTTTT
TRBV7-9,.,TRBD1,TRBJ2-2,CASSSDRGAGELFF,TGTGCCAGCAGCTCGGACAGGGGGGCCGGGGAGCTGTTTTTT
TRBV5-1,.,.,TRBJ2-3,CASSLQDWLITDTQYF,TGCGCCAGCAGCTTGCAGGACTGGCTTATCACAGATACGCAGTATTTT
TRBV4-2,few,TRBD1,TRBJ2-7,CASSRSLDRGVEQYF,TGTGCCAGCAGCCGATCTCTTGACAGGGGTGTCGAGCAGTACTTC
TRBV4-2,few,TRBD1,TRBJ2-2,CASSQETGGHTGELFF,TGTGCCAGCAGCCAAGAGACAGGGGGCCACACCGGGGAGCTGTTTTTT
TRBV27,few,TRBD2,TRBJ2-1,CASSLAGGSQFF,TGTGCCAGCAGTTTAGCGGGAGGGTCGCAGTTCTTC
TRBV5-4,few,TRBD2,TRBJ2-1,CASSLGAGGFTEQFF,TGTGCCAGCAGCTTGGGAGCGGGAGGGTTTACTGAGCAGTTCTTC
TRBV5-4,few,TRBD2,TRBJ2-1,CASKAGLAGEQFF,TGTGCCAGCAAAGCGGGACTAGCGGGAGAGCAGTTCTTC
TRBV6-6,.,.,TRBJ2-1,CASSTGTGGNEQFF,TGTGCCAGCAGCACCGGGACTGGGGGGAATGAGCAGTTCTTC
TRBV7-9,.,TRBD2,TRBJ2-1,CASTPRAGGLGEQFF,TGTGCCAGCACCCCCCGAGCGGGAGGGCTCGGTGAGCAGTTCTTC
TRBV28,.,.,TRBJ2-7,CASRTGTGDYEQYF,TGTGCCAGCAGAACCGGGACGGGAGACTACGAGCAGTACTTC
TRBV5-5,.,.,TRBJ2-2,CASSTFLMNLAGELFF,TGTGCCAGCAGCACTTTCTTGATGAATTTGGCCGGGGAGCTGTTTTTT
TRBV7-6,.,TRBD2,TRBJ2-1,CASSLTTPGGNNEQFF,TGTGCCAGCAGCTTAACCACTCCCGGGGGGAACAATGAGCAGTTCTTC
TRBV4-1,few,.,TRBJ2-5,CASSQGRGRETQYF,TGCGCCAGCAGCCAAGGAAGAGGGCGAGAGACCCAGTACTTC
TRBV9,few,.,TRBJ2-2,CASSSTWTGGTGELFF,TGTGCCAGCAGCTCGACCTGGACTGGGGGGACCGGGGAGCTGTTTTTT
TRBV28,few,TRBD1,TRBJ1-5,CASRSGDRGNQPQHF,TGTGCCAGCAGGAGCGGGGACAGGGGAAATCAGCCCCAGCATTTT
TRBV2,.,.,TRBJ2-7,CASREGIEQYF,TGTGCCAGCAGGGAGGGGATCGAGCAGTACTTC
TRBV7-9,few,.,TRBJ1-4,CASSLSGRGEKLFF,TGTGCCAGCAGCTTATCGGGCAGGGGTGAAAAACTGTTTTTT
TRBV28,.,TRBD1,TRBJ2-1,CATEEDRGRIDEQFF,TGTGCCACCGAAGAGGACAGGGGGCGTATTGATGAGCAGTTCTTC
TRBV28,.,.,TRBJ2-7,CASSLTTGNYEQYF,TGTGCCAGCAGTTTAACTACAGGTAACTACGAGCAGTACTTC
TRBV7-9,few,.,TRBJ2-6,CASSPSVSGANVLTF,TGTGCCAGCAGCCCCTCAGTCTCTGGGGCCAACGTCCTGACTTTC
TRBV20-1,.,.,TRBJ2-7,CSAMTYYEQYF,TGCAGTGCCATGACATACTACGAGCAGTACTTC
TRBV6-1,few,.,TRBJ2-1,CASSAYSYNEQFF,TGTGCCAGCAGTGCGTACTCCTACAATGAGCAGTTCTTC
TRBV7-2,few,.,TRBJ2-7,CASSLVRYEQYF,TGTGCCAGCAGCTTAGTTCGGTACGAGCAGTACTTC
TRBV29-1,.,TRBD1,TRBJ1-1,CSVEDLGDRVNTEAFF,TGCAGCGTTGAAGATCTAGGGGACAGAGTTAACACTGAAGCTTTCTTT
TRBV28,.,TRBD1,TRBJ1-4,CASRSGTGDYTEKLFF,TGTGCCAGCAGATCCGGGACAGGGGACTATACTGAAAAACTGTTTTTT
TRBV7-7,.,TRBD1,TRBJ2-7,CASSSRDRHGLWSYEQYF,TGTGCCAGCAGCAGCCGGGACAGACATGGCCTATGGTCCTACGAGCAGTACTTC
TRBV4-1,.,TRBD2,TRBJ2-1,CASSQEGGRSYNEQFF,TGCGCCAGCAGCCAAGAGGGAGGGAGGTCCTACAATGAGCAGTTCTTC
TRBV6-5,.,.,TRBJ2-3,CASTHGPGGTDTQYF,TGTGCCAGCACCCACGGCCCAGGGGGCACAGATACGCAGTATTTT
TRBV7-6,.,TRBD2,TRBJ2-1,CASSLSAGGVYEQFF,TGTGCCAGCAGCTTATCAGCGGGAGGTGTTTATGAGCAGTTCTTC
TRBV20-1,few,TRBD1,TRBJ1-3,CSARQGDTIYF,TGCAGTGCTAGACAGGGGGACACCATATATTTT